This T cell receptor beta chain was recorded in a study of PD-1 blockade in classical Hodgkin lymphoma. Regarding the study as a whole: Significant TCR diversity gains by C4D1 occurred in CD4+ but not CD8+ cells. The diversity seen at baseline in complete responders resembled that of newly diagnosed patients.

Profiling relied on immunoSEQ multiplex PCR, and the TCRdb table lists in-frame clones only, not all of them. The table has some 100,000 clones, around 90% seen once. With respect to this clone: Its antigen is unknown.

Patients all relapsed after autologous stem cell transplantation, and there was variation in brentuximab vedotin exposure. Best responses were complete response, partial response or progressive disease. This CDR3 has 14 amino acids. CDR1 and CDR2 from the germline V gene are MGHRA and YSYEKL. V was pared by 1 base and J by 5 bases, with 11 bases between. This specimen consisted of peripheral blood mononuclear cells (PBMCs), obtained at baseline. This TCR derives from a human donor with classical Hodgkin lymphoma. The rearrangement joins TRBV4-1 to TRBJ2-5; D is perhaps TRBD2 (5 bases). CDR3 in amino acids: CASSQARGGETQYF. The CDR3 DNA is TGCGCCAGCAGCCAAGCCCGAGGCGGGGAGACCCAGTACTTC.